The 22 T cell receptor beta chains presented below share a single source sample, sequenced in a study of blood T cells in healthy people across ages. Using a J-beta primer mix together with a sample-barcoded 5' primer, a second PCR was run for roughly 6 to 11 cycles. TCRdb itself ran the 5' RACE reads through MiXCR, one entry per CDR3 protein. The top ten clones hold roughly 8.2% of a sample with more than 1.4 million distinct CDR3 sequences, approximately 40% of them seen once. The material sequenced was blood. Receptors originate from a woman aged 18-35 years in good health.

This clonotype was counted a few times. The V and J genes are TRBV20-1 and TRBJ2-3; no reliable D call. The V gene lost 5 bases and the J gene lost 2 bases, with 14 bases spanning the gap. The CDR3 spans 14 residues. The germline V gene encodes CDR1 DFQATT and CDR2 SNEGSKA (reference sequence). In DNA, the CDR3 is TGCAGTGCTGTACCGGGCGCCCACACAGATACGCAGTATTTT. Its protein product is CSAVPGAHTDTQYF.

This clonotype was counted only a few times. The chain uses TRBV4-2 and TRBJ2-7; D call uncertain. CDR1 and CDR2 (germline): LGHNA, YNFKEQ. This CDR3 spans 19 amino acids. The V gene lost 0 bases and the J gene lost 0 bases, with 21 bases spanning the gap. CDR3 residues: CASSQEVLQVPTPSYEQYF. The DNA of the CDR3 is TGTGCCAGCAGCCAAGAGGTTCTCCAGGTGCCCACACCCTCCTACGAGCAGTACTTC.

This sequence joins TRBV20-1 and TRBJ2-1; D perhaps matches TRBD1 (5 bases). The CDR3 sequence is 13 residues long. The germline V gene has CDR1 DFQATT and CDR2 SNEGSKA (reference sequence). V was trimmed by 7 bases and J by 8 bases, leaving 18 bases between them. The CDR3 DNA is TGCAGTGGGGGCAGGTTTTCGAGCGATGAGCAGTTCTTC. Amino acids: CSGGRFSSDEQFF.

This clonotype appeared a few times. V and J are TRBV6-5 and TRBJ2-7; D is possibly TRBD1 (5 bases). This CDR3 is built from 13 residues. CDR1 is MNHEY and CDR2 is SVGAGI in the germline V gene. V lost 2 bases and J 2 bases, leaving 7 bases between the germline ends. CDR3 amino acids: CASSYDSPYEQYF. CDR3 nucleotides: TGTGCCAGCAGTTACGACAGTCCCTACGAGCAGTACTTC.

This chain joins TRBV24-1 and TRBJ2-2; the match to TRBD2 covers 9 bases. The V gene end was trimmed by 3 bases and the J gene end by 11 bases; junction bases not matched to a gene: 9. The CDR3 has 15 amino acids. Germline V lookup: CDR1 KGHDR, CDR2 SFDVKD. The CDR3 DNA is TGTGCCACCAGTGATCCCGCGCGGGAGGGCTACGAGCTGTTTTTT. Amino acid sequence: CATSDPAREGYELFF.

V is TRBV20-1 and J is TRBJ2-1; 13 bases map to TRBD2. CDR3 length: 14 residues. Germline CDR1 and CDR2: DFQATT and SNEGSKA (reference sequence). The ends lost 5 bases at V and 6 bases at J; junction bases unmatched: 4. Here the CDR3 DNA reads TGCAGTGCTCCCCGGACTAGCGGGAGCAATGAGCAGTTCTTC. It codes for CSAPRTSGSNEQFF.

This clonotype was counted between two and nine times. This sequence joins TRBV28 and TRBJ1-2; D unresolved. The CDR3 contains 12 residues. Per the germline V gene, CDR1 is MDHEN and CDR2 is SYDVKM. Trimming removed 4 bases from V and 7 bases from J, with 10 bases in between. The CDR3 is CASSSNPAGYTF. The CDR3 nucleotides are TGTGCCAGCAGTTCAAACCCCGCTGGCTACACCTTC.

The chain carries TRBV9 and TRBJ2-5; TRBD2 is a possible D gene (6 bases). Germline V lookup: CDR1 SGDLS, CDR2 YYNGEE. V lost 0 bases to trimming and J lost 4 bases, with 10 bases between them. This CDR3 region has 14 residues. In nucleotides, the CDR3 is TGTGCCAGCAGCGTAGCGGCTAGCGTAGAGACCCAGTACTTC. It specifies CASSVAASVETQYF.

CDR3 sequence reads: CSVEARFSTDTQYF. Written as DNA, the CDR3 is TGCAGCGTTGAAGCACGATTTAGCACAGATACGCAGTATTTT. This sequence joins TRBV29-1 and TRBJ2-3; D not certain. The V and J ends lost 1 base and 0 bases respectively, with 8 bases between them. The CDR3 sequence is 14 residues long. CDR1 SQVTM and CDR2 ANQGSEA come from the germline V gene.

This chain connects TRBV28 to TRBJ2-7; possible D gene TRBD1, 6 bases. V lost 3 bases to trimming and J lost 4 bases, with 19 bases between them. The length of the CDR3 is 16 residues. CDR1 is MDHEN and CDR2 is SYDVKM in the germline V gene. The CDR3 DNA reads as TGTGCCAGCAGTTTGGGGCAGGGGTTGATGCGGTACGAGCAGTACTTC. This sequence encodes CASSLGQGLMRYEQYF.

This clonotype has more than one count but fewer than ten. The chain uses TRBV6-4 and TRBJ2-3; D unresolved. Trimming removed 2 bases from V and 2 bases from J, with 8 bases in between. Germline values: CDR1 MRHNA, CDR2 SNTAGT. This CDR3 is 14 amino acids long. The CDR3 region is CASSDAQDTDTQYF. CDR3 sequence (DNA): TGTGCCAGCAGTGACGCGCAGGACACAGATACGCAGTATTTT.

The rearrangement links TRBV2 to TRBJ1-2; 8 bases fit TRBD1. V lost 5 bases, J lost 6 bases, and 14 bases stayed unmatched. This CDR3 is 16 amino acids long. From germline, CDR1 is SNHLY and CDR2 FYNNEI. The CDR3 region has the DNA TGTGCCAGCAGTATAACCCAGGGGGCGCGGGGTCATGGCTACACCTTC. It encodes CASSITQGARGHGYTF. Full variable domain (outside the CDR3, taken from reference TRBV2 and TRBJ1-2): EPEVTQTPSHQVTQMGQEVILRCVPISNHLYFYWYRQILGQKVEFLVSFYNNEISEKSEIFDDQFSVERPDGSNFTLKIRSTKLEDSAMYFCASSITQGARGHGYTFGSGTRLTVV.

Note on this clonotype: An end of the junction does not agree with germline; a read error may underlie this. The gene calls are TRBV10-3 and TRBJ1-1; 7 bases match TRBD1. The CDR3 has 15 residues. CDR1 is ENHRY and CDR2 is SYGVKD in the germline V gene. CDR3 in amino acids: CAISGGTALNTEASF. As DNA, the CDR3 is TGTGCCATCAGTGGGGGGACAGCTCTGAACACTGAAGCTTCCTTT.

The genes are TRBV20-1 and TRBJ1-4; no definite D call. The V and J ends lost 0 bases and 8 bases respectively, with 4 bases between them. CDR3 length: 11 amino acids. Germline values: CDR1 DFQATT, CDR2 SNEGSKA (reference sequence). CDR3 region: CSARDLEKLFF. In DNA, the CDR3 is TGCAGTGCTAGAGATTTAGAAAAACTGTTTTTT.

This clonotype was seen many times. This chain links TRBV10-3 with TRBJ2-3; no clear D. There are 15 residues in the CDR3. Germline values: CDR1 ENHRY, CDR2 SYGVKD. V dropped 4 bases and J dropped 0 bases, with 11 bases sitting between them. The CDR3 sequence is CAISALADSTDTQYF. The CDR3 bases are TGTGCCATCAGTGCCTTAGCTGACAGCACAGATACGCAGTATTTT.

Here the CDR3 reads CASRSGTATPDEQFF. Here the CDR3 DNA reads TGCGCCAGCAGGTCCGGGACCGCAACCCCCGATGAGCAGTTCTTC. The chain combines TRBV5-1 with TRBJ2-1; D is possibly TRBD1 or TRBD2 (5 bases each). The CDR3 spans 15 residues. Germline V lookup: CDR1 SGHRS, CDR2 YFSETQ. V was pared by 5 bases and J by 8 bases, with 20 bases between.

The J gene is TRBJ2-5, the V gene TRBV29-1, with TRBD1 matching 9 bases. Germline V gene data show CDR1 as SQVTM and CDR2 as ANQGSEA. Trimming removed 7 bases from V and 11 bases from J; junction bases left unmatched: 23. The CDR3 sequence is 16 residues long. The chain's CDR3 is CSALQRRTGVGNEQYF. DNA for the CDR3: TGCAGCGCACTGCAGAGGAGGACAGGGGTCGGGAATGAGCAGTACTTC.

The J gene is TRBJ2-1, the V gene TRBV6-2 or TRBV6-3, with 7 bases fitting TRBD2. Looked up from germline, CDR1 is MNHEY and CDR2 is SVGEGT. V lost 0 bases and J lost 1; bases outside the gene matches: 9. The length of the CDR3 is 18 residues. The CDR3 nucleotides read TGTGCCAGCAGTTACTCCGTCCTCGGCGGGGGTTCCTACAATGAGCAGTTCTTC. This sequence encodes CASSYSVLGGGSYNEQFF.

The table lists this clonotype with many counts. The chain has TRBV7-2 and TRBJ2-5; D is uncertain. The V gene's germline CDR1 is SGHTA and CDR2 FQGNSA. The CDR3 spans 13 residues. V lost 4 bases to trimming and J lost 5 bases, with 11 bases between them. The CDR3 here is CASSSSLLETQYF. CDR3 coding DNA: TGTGCCAGCAGCTCGTCGTTACTGGAGACCCAGTACTTC.

This chain links TRBV6-5 with TRBJ1-5; unclear D gene. Per germline, CDR1 MNHEY and CDR2 SVGAGI. The CDR3 contains 16 residues. The V and J ends lost 2 bases and 0 bases respectively, with 11 bases between them. CDR3: CASSYRADNSNQPQHF. In DNA, the CDR3 is TGTGCCAGCAGTTACAGGGCAGACAATAGCAATCAGCCCCAGCATTTT.

This clonotype was observed a handful of times. This chain links TRBV20-1 with TRBJ1-4; D is unclear. This CDR3 region has 12 residues. Germline V gene lookup returns CDR1 DFQATT and CDR2 SNEGSKA (reference sequence). Trimming took off 1 base at V and 8 bases at J, with 8 bases between the two ends. The CDR3 region is CSARAGGEKLFF. The DNA of the CDR3 is TGCAGTGCTAGAGCAGGCGGAGAAAAACTGTTTTTT.

This sequence joins TRBV12-3 or TRBV12-4 and TRBJ2-5; 10 bases map to TRBD2. This CDR3 region has 16 residues. Germline trimming cut 6 bases from V and 0 bases from J; bases unmatched to any gene: 7. CDR3 in amino acids: CASSPWTSGYQETQYF. Here the CDR3 DNA reads TGTGCCAGCAGCCCCTGGACTAGCGGATACCAAGAGACCCAGTACTTC.